The 26 T cell receptor beta chains in this list originate from one sample, sequenced in a study of T cells in Graves' hyperthyroidism and ophthalmopathy. The source material, RNA transcripts, was used to amplify TCR beta CDR3 regions. First-round RT-PCR of the TCR CDR3 relied on the HTBI primer set. TCRdb analysed the multiplex PCR reads with MiXCR anew, one entry per CDR3 protein. Among 600,000 to 650,000 distinct CDR3 sequences listed, about 20% were seen once. Material for sequencing was blood. The receptors shown here come from a man aged 25-45 years with Graves' ophthalmopathy.

This clonotype was recorded at least ten times. V and J are TRBV5-1 and TRBJ1-1; D is perhaps TRBD1 (5 bases). The CDR3 has 16 amino acids. The germline V gene encodes CDR1 SGHRS and CDR2 YFSETQ. Trimming cost V 3 bases and J 2 bases, with 17 bases left between them. CDR3 sequence (DNA): TGCGCCAGCAGCTCTAACATACGGGGCCCTAACACTGAAGCTTTCTTT. As protein: CASSSNIRGPNTEAFF.

About this clonotype: A much larger clone differs by one base, so this may be a read error. V gene TRBV3-1 combines with J gene TRBJ1-1, with D possibly matching TRBD1 (5 bases). CDR3 length: 13 residues. Per germline, CDR1 LGHDT and CDR2 YNNKEL (reference sequence). CDR3 sequence (DNA): TGTGCCAACAGCCAGGAGGGGAGTTCACAAGCTTTCTTT. Protein sequence: CANSQEGSSQAFF.

In its sample, this clonotype was seen many times. This chain uses TRBV27 with TRBJ1-1; D is perhaps TRBD1 (5 bases). This CDR3 spans 15 amino acids. Germline CDR1 and CDR2: MNHEY and SMNVEV (reference sequence). V was clipped by 5 bases and J by 1 base, with 14 bases between them. CDR3 amino acids: CASSSTGTGNTEAFF. In DNA, the CDR3 is TGTGCCAGCAGTAGCACCGGGACGGGGAACACTGAAGCTTTCTTT.

This clonotype was found a few times. The V and J genes are TRBV7-3 and TRBJ2-3, with 7 bases fitting TRBD2. Unmatched junction bases numbered 3, after V lost 1 base and J lost 2 bases. The length of the CDR3 is 15 residues. Germline assignment: CDR1 SGHTA and CDR2 FQGTGA. CDR3 residues: CASSLIGRTTDTQYF. The CDR3 DNA is TGTGCCAGCAGCTTAATCGGGAGGACCACAGATACGCAGTATTTT.

This clonotype was seen at least ten times. The chain has TRBV28 and TRBJ2-7; 9 bases map to TRBD1. The CDR3 runs 14 residues. Germline V CDR1 and CDR2: MDHEN, SYDVKM. J was trimmed by 2 bases and V by 6 bases; bases with no gene match: 5. DNA for the CDR3: TGTGCCAGCAGGAGACAGGGGGTGACCTACGAGCAGTACTTC. This codes for CASRRQGVTYEQYF.

A few counts support this clonotype. The chain carries TRBV9 and TRBJ2-5; tentatively, D is TRBD1 or TRBD2 (6 bases each). This CDR3 has 15 amino acids. Germline-derived CDR1 and CDR2 are SGDLS and YYNGEE. V was shortened by 0 bases and J by 4 bases, with 13 bases between the two germline ends. CDR3 protein: CASSVEGGTRETQYF. DNA for the CDR3: TGTGCCAGCAGCGTAGAGGGGGGAACAAGAGAGACCCAGTACTTC.

This rearrangement joins TRBV4-1 to TRBJ2-1; possibly TRBD2 for D (5 bases). The germline V gene has CDR1 MGHRA and CDR2 YSYEKL. The CDR3 is 12 amino acids. V was cut by 4 bases and J by 8 bases, with 9 bases left in between. In DNA form, the CDR3 reads TGCGCCAGCAGCCCCGACGGGGATGAGCAGTTCTTC. Protein: CASSPDGDEQFF.

This clonotype was recorded at least ten times. The CDR3 DNA reads TGTGCCAGCAGTTTAGCGCGGATTAACGAGCAGTACTTC. Translation gives CASSLARINEQYF. The chain has TRBV12-3 or TRBV12-4 and TRBJ2-7, with no clear D. V was shortened by 0 bases and J by 5 bases, with 8 bases between the two germline ends. The CDR3 consists of 13 residues.

This clonotype has a count of ten or more. CDR3 DNA sequence: TGTGCCAGCTCAATCGGGAACACCGGGGAGCTGTTTTTT. This sequence encodes CASSIGNTGELFF. This chain uses TRBV18 with TRBJ2-2; D is ambiguous. CDR3 length: 13 residues. Trimming pared 5 bases from V and 1 base from J, leaving 5 bases between. From germline, CDR1 is KGHSH and CDR2 LQKENI. The whole variable domain, remainder taken from reference TRBV18 and TRBJ2-2, is NAGVMQNPRHLVRRRGQEARLRCSPMKGHSHVYWYRQLPEEGLKFMVYLQKENIIDESGMPKERFSAEFPKEGPSILRIQQVVRGDSAAYFCASSIGNTGELFFGEGSRLTVL.

This clonotype turned up a few times. The chain joins TRBV6-1 to TRBJ2-7; the match to TRBD2 covers 11 bases. Germline V gene lookup returns CDR1 MNHNS and CDR2 SASEGT. There are 16 residues in the CDR3. Trimming at V came to 6 bases and at J to 7 bases, leaving 14 bases not matched to a gene. CDR3 residues: CASRPGTSGAQGEQYF. DNA of the CDR3: TGTGCCAGCAGACCAGGGACTAGCGGAGCACAGGGAGAGCAGTACTTC.

A remark on this clonotype: A much larger clone differs from this one at a single base, so this may be a read error. The gene calls are TRBV5-1 and TRBJ2-3, with TRBD1 as a possible D gene (6 bases). This CDR3 contains 16 residues. Germline assignment: CDR1 SGHRS and CDR2 YFSETQ. Trimming cost V 2 bases and J 8 bases, with 21 bases left between them. The CDR3 protein is CASSLGTGILGGTQYF. CDR3 in DNA: TGCGCCAGCAGCTTAGGAACAGGGATTTTAGGAGGTACGCAGTATTTT.

This clonotype has a handful of counts. The CDR3 sequence is CSARDLAGVADTQYF. Here the CDR3 DNA reads TGCAGTGCTAGAGATCTAGCGGGAGTCGCAGATACGCAGTATTTT. V gene TRBV20-1 combines with J gene TRBJ2-3, with 10 bases aligning to TRBD2. The CDR3 length is 15 residues. V was clipped by 0 bases and J by 4 bases; unmatched bases: 4. CDR1 and CDR2 (germline): DFQATT, SNEGSKA (reference sequence).

Points on this clonotype: One end of the junction is discordant with germline, which a read error may explain. The chain recombines TRBV20-1 with TRBJ1-3; no firm D call. Germline V CDR1 and CDR2: DFQATT, SNEGSKA (reference sequence). The CDR3 consists of 16 residues. CDR3 nucleotides: TGCAGTGCTGGAGATCTAGAGGCCAGCTCTGGAAACACCATATATTTT. Its protein product is CSAGDLEASSGNTIYF.

This clonotype was recorded many times. The chain is built from TRBV7-2 and TRBJ2-7; D unclear. This CDR3 comprises 14 residues. CDR1 and CDR2 (germline): SGHTA, FQGNSA. Trimming took 1 base from V and 9 from J, leaving 16 bases between them. CDR3 bases: TGTGCCAGCAGCTTAGGGCCCATCCAGACGATGCAGTACTTC. It translates to CASSLGPIQTMQYF.

Worth noting for this clonotype: This CDR3 is missing its conserved last phenylalanine or tryptophan, likely due to a read error. The chain couples TRBV7-2 to TRBJ1-2, with a tentative D call TRBD1 (6 bases). The CDR3 is made up of 14 amino acids. Germline V gene sequence: CDR1 SGHTA, CDR2 FQGNSA. Trimming took 4 bases from V and 1 from J, leaving 10 bases between them. CDR3: CASSYRTVNYGYTL. CDR3 DNA sequence: TGTGCCAGCAGCTACCGGACAGTTAACTATGGCTACACCCTC.

This clonotype was seen only a few times. The genes are TRBV7-8 and TRBJ2-7; TRBD2 matches 7 bases. The CDR3 runs 15 residues. V trimming: 1 base; J trimming: 1 base; junction bases outside the gene matches: 4. Germline assignment: CDR1 SGHVS and CDR2 FQNEAQ. CDR3 DNA sequence: TGTGCCAGCAGCTTAGGGACTAGTCGATCCTACGAGCAGTACTTC. Its protein is CASSLGTSRSYEQYF.

This clonotype was observed a few times. The chain uses TRBV6-4 and TRBJ2-7; D is unresolved. CDR1 MRHNA and CDR2 SNTAGT come from the germline V gene. The CDR3 runs to 14 residues. V was clipped by 2 bases and J by 1 base, with 9 bases between them. This chain's CDR3 is CASSDEKGSYEQYF. CDR3 in DNA: TGTGCCAGCAGTGACGAAAAGGGTTCCTACGAGCAGTACTTC.

This clonotype was counted many times. The chain uses TRBV28 and TRBJ2-7; D is uncertain. CDR3 length: 14 amino acids. Trimming pared 6 bases from V and 3 bases from J, leaving 15 bases between. Germline V lookup: CDR1 MDHEN, CDR2 SYDVKM. CDR3 nucleotides: TGTGCCAGCAGAGTCGGAACCCCCAACTACGAGCAGTACTTC. It is translated as CASRVGTPNYEQYF.

V is TRBV6-5 and J is TRBJ2-1, with 10 positions matching TRBD2. The V gene's germline CDR1 is MNHEY and CDR2 SVGAGI. The V segment lost 2 bases and the J segment 9 bases; nucleotides outside the gene matches: 19. The CDR3 is 19 amino acids. CDR3 nucleotides: TGTGCCAGCAGTTACCCGAACACCGGATCTCTAGCGGGAGAGAGTGAGCAGTTCTTC. Protein product: CASSYPNTGSLAGESEQFF.

This chain connects TRBV4-2 to TRBJ2-7; 10 positions agree with TRBD2. CDR3 length: 15 amino acids. The V segment lost 5 bases and the J segment 5 bases; nucleotides outside the gene matches: 9. Germline CDR1 reads LGHNA; CDR2 reads YNFKEQ. The CDR3 DNA is TGTGCCAGCAGCGACTCTAGCGGGAGTTGGGACGAGCAGTACTTC. Encoded protein: CASSDSSGSWDEQYF.

The gene calls are TRBV20-1 and TRBJ1-1; TRBD1 is a possible D gene (5 bases). Trimming stripped 6 bases from V and 1 base from J, with 12 bases between. Germline V gene lookup returns CDR1 DFQATT and CDR2 SNEGSKA (reference sequence). The CDR3 runs to 13 residues. CDR3 nucleotides: TGCAGTGCGTGGACACTCGGGAACACTGAAGCTTTCTTT. As protein: CSAWTLGNTEAFF.

The chain uses TRBV19 and TRBJ2-7; D may correspond to TRBD1 or TRBD2 (6 bases each). This CDR3 is 15 amino acids long. V lost 6 bases and J lost 4, with 19 bases in between. Germline lookup yields CDR1 LNHDA and CDR2 SQIVND (reference sequence). This CDR3 reads CASSYAWGAVYEQYF. In DNA form, the CDR3 reads TGTGCCAGTAGCTATGCCTGGGGGGCGGTTTACGAGCAGTACTTC.

This clonotype was observed a handful of times. The chain uses TRBV27 and TRBJ2-7; D is perhaps TRBD2 (5 bases). V lost 4 bases to trimming and J lost 4 bases, with 11 bases between them. CDR3 size: 13 residues. Germline V lookup: CDR1 MNHEY, CDR2 SMNVEV (reference sequence). CDR3 nucleotides: TGTGCCAGCAGTTATGCGTCGGGATACGAGCAGTACTTC. Translating it yields CASSYASGYEQYF.

The table lists this clonotype with a few counts. V gene TRBV7-2 combines with J gene TRBJ2-2; maybe TRBD2 (5 bases). The CDR3 has 13 amino acids. CDR1 and CDR2 (germline): SGHTA, FQGNSA. V was cut by 4 bases and J by 5 bases, with 8 bases left in between. DNA of the CDR3: TGTGCCAGCAGCTCAGCGGAAACCGGGGAGCTGTTTTTT. This gives the protein CASSSAETGELFF.

The rearrangement uses TRBV6-2 or TRBV6-3 and TRBJ2-1, with 10 bases fitting TRBD2. The V gene's germline CDR1 is MNHEY and CDR2 SVGEGT. Losses at the gene ends were 7 bases for V and 6 bases for J; bases not matched to a gene: 12. This CDR3 is 16 amino acids long. The CDR3 nucleotides read TGTGCCAGCACCGCAACTACTAGCGGGAATCGCAATGAGCAGTTCTTC. Amino acids: CASTATTSGNRNEQFF.

Ten or more counts support this clonotype. V gene TRBV2 combines with J gene TRBJ2-3; D may be TRBD2 (5 bases). The CDR3 extends over 15 amino acids. In germline, CDR1 is SNHLY, CDR2 FYNNEI. V lost 9 bases to trimming and J lost 6 bases, with 22 bases between them. CDR3 sequence (DNA): TGTGCCAGTCCTCATCCCGGCACCGGGGAGGATACGCAGTATTTT. This sequence encodes CASPHPGTGEDTQYF. Filled out from reference TRBV2 and TRBJ2-3, the complete variable domain reads EPEVTQTPSHQVTQMGQEVILRCVPISNHLYFYWYRQILGQKVEFLVSFYNNEISEKSEIFDDQFSVERPDGSNFTLKIRSTKLEDSAMYFCASPHPGTGEDTQYFGPGTRLTVL.